A selection of T cell receptor beta chains follows, all from one sample in a study of monozygotic twins with inflammatory bowel disease. TCRdb re-analyzed the 5' RACE reads; it lists each CDR3 protein once, without DNA. This sample's clone table lists approximately 400,000 distinct CDR3 sequences. What was sequenced was blood. The receptor set was obtained from a human donor with ulcerative colitis or Crohn's disease, or a healthy co-twin of an affected twin (not recorded which). Each CDR3 is given with its conserved first and last residue. Fields, in order: J gene, V gene, CDR3 protein.

j_gene: TRBJ2-1
v_gene: TRBV6-4
CDR3aa: CASSVREHNEQFF

j_gene: TRBJ1-2
v_gene: TRBV6-5
CDR3aa: CASRPRDRGPFTF

j_gene: TRBJ1-5
v_gene: TRBV5-6
CDR3aa: CASSLLGQYDQPQHF

j_gene: TRBJ2-6
v_gene: TRBV19
CDR3aa: CASSPRTGQAGANVLTF

j_gene: TRBJ1-1
v_gene: TRBV29-1
CDR3aa: CSVEPQLNTEAFF

j_gene: TRBJ2-6
v_gene: TRBV11-2
CDR3aa: CASSFGPSGANVLTF

j_gene: TRBJ2-5
v_gene: TRBV5-1
CDR3aa: CASSLRTDQETQYF

j_gene: TRBJ1-5
v_gene: TRBV6-1
CDR3aa: CASSPLIGRGQPQHF

j_gene: TRBJ2-3
v_gene: TRBV12-3/TRBV12-4
CDR3aa: CASSLGLLSADTQYF

j_gene: TRBJ1-4
v_gene: TRBV12-3/TRBV12-4
CDR3aa: CASRPSGANEKLFF

j_gene: TRBJ2-1
v_gene: TRBV12-3/TRBV12-4
CDR3aa: CASSFAYEQFF

j_gene: TRBJ2-7
v_gene: TRBV28
CDR3aa: CASGRGAAYEQYF

j_gene: TRBJ1-2
v_gene: TRBV7-9
CDR3aa: CASSFTGGASGYTF

j_gene: TRBJ2-2
v_gene: TRBV29-1
CDR3aa: CSAGTRSAGELFF

j_gene: TRBJ2-1
v_gene: TRBV6-1
CDR3aa: CASTEGRGGLVRREQFF

j_gene: TRBJ1-2
v_gene: TRBV27
CDR3aa: CASSLTPGVPNYGYTF

j_gene: TRBJ2-5
v_gene: TRBV18
CDR3aa: CASSAGGETQYF

j_gene: TRBJ2-4
v_gene: TRBV27
CDR3aa: CASSSPELAKNIQYF

j_gene: TRBJ1-4
v_gene: TRBV5-1
CDR3aa: CASSFTFNEKLFF

j_gene: TRBJ2-7
v_gene: TRBV27
CDR3aa: CASSPGDIRGFEQYF

j_gene: TRBJ2-7
v_gene: TRBV14
CDR3aa: CASSQDRGKSGQYF

j_gene: TRBJ2-1
v_gene: TRBV5-5
CDR3aa: CASSASGRAFGPNEQFF

j_gene: TRBJ2-1
v_gene: TRBV9
CDR3aa: CASSSGHLSNNEQFF

j_gene: TRBJ2-3
v_gene: TRBV20-1
CDR3aa: CSGWSFSGIEDTQYF

j_gene: TRBJ2-7
v_gene: TRBV20-1
CDR3aa: CSAGQNYEQYF

j_gene: TRBJ1-1
v_gene: TRBV2
CDR3aa: CASNTQGNTEAFF

j_gene: TRBJ2-2
v_gene: TRBV7-3
CDR3aa: CASRFTGGNTGELFF

j_gene: TRBJ2-2
v_gene: TRBV7-6
CDR3aa: CASSLVPQTGELFF

j_gene: TRBJ2-2
v_gene: TRBV24-1
CDR3aa: CATSEPTGLGAGELFF

j_gene: TRBJ1-5
v_gene: TRBV7-2
CDR3aa: CASSLRGTGSLHQPQHF

j_gene: TRBJ2-1
v_gene: TRBV19
CDR3aa: CASSVDPRGLAGTYNEQFF

j_gene: TRBJ2-7
v_gene: TRBV7-9
CDR3aa: CASSRTGSDEQYF

j_gene: TRBJ2-1
v_gene: TRBV12-3/TRBV12-4
CDR3aa: CASGTSGYYNEQFF

j_gene: TRBJ1-4
v_gene: TRBV18
CDR3aa: CASSPDRGPWEKLFF

j_gene: TRBJ2-6
v_gene: TRBV5-1
CDR3aa: CASSPELGAGANVLTF

j_gene: TRBJ2-2
v_gene: TRBV19
CDR3aa: CASSIDRGKTGELFF

j_gene: TRBJ2-3
v_gene: TRBV12-3/TRBV12-4
CDR3aa: CASSLAADSPRYF

j_gene: TRBJ2-1
v_gene: TRBV6-2/TRBV6-3
CDR3aa: CASSRTSGTTQQFF

j_gene: TRBJ1-4
v_gene: TRBV12-3/TRBV12-4
CDR3aa: CASSPPKTGLGTNEKLFF

j_gene: TRBJ2-3
v_gene: TRBV7-2
CDR3aa: CASSFYSTDTQYF

j_gene: TRBJ1-5
v_gene: TRBV6-1
CDR3aa: CASSEIRGNQPQHF

j_gene: TRBJ2-1
v_gene: TRBV12-3/TRBV12-4
CDR3aa: CASSIGNEQFF

j_gene: TRBJ2-5
v_gene: TRBV20-1
CDR3aa: CSARAGGPRETQYF

j_gene: TRBJ2-2
v_gene: TRBV28
CDR3aa: CASQTPNTGELFF

j_gene: TRBJ2-1
v_gene: TRBV29-1
CDR3aa: CSVVLQRKGPEQFF

j_gene: TRBJ2-5
v_gene: TRBV7-2
CDR3aa: CASSPGLGWEETQYF

j_gene: TRBJ2-3
v_gene: TRBV7-9
CDR3aa: CASSFGQGGTDTQYF

j_gene: TRBJ2-1
v_gene: TRBV5-1
CDR3aa: CASESADYNEQFF

j_gene: TRBJ2-7
v_gene: TRBV14
CDR3aa: CASSPGVRAHEQYF

j_gene: TRBJ2-1
v_gene: TRBV30
CDR3aa: CAWSRHYPLTSGNRGIYNEQFF

j_gene: TRBJ1-1
v_gene: TRBV7-9
CDR3aa: CASSSSGAIPNTEAFF

j_gene: TRBJ2-5
v_gene: TRBV5-1
CDR3aa: CASSSNQETQYF

j_gene: TRBJ2-3
v_gene: TRBV5-6
CDR3aa: CASSLSRLAGHTDTQYF